This TCR beta chain is drawn from a study of T cell responses to AZD1222 COVID-19 vaccine (dated by TCRdb to the early 2020s). About the full investigation: TCR sequencing was performed for 230 to 250 trial participants, of whom about 200 were given two doses of AZD1222 and around 25 were given two doses of MenACWY control vaccine. Trial participants were enrolled into age subgroups of 18-55, 56-69 and 70-plus years, which contained 148, 28 and 57 TCR-sequenced participants, respectively. Summary of the overall study and its limitations: Only six or seven AZD1222 recipients were SARS-CoV-2 seropositive at baseline, limiting conclusions about previously exposed vaccinees. A significant rise in spike-specific TCR breadth and depth was observed after two AZD1222 doses relative to day 0 and relative to MenACWY recipients. Vaccine-associated CD4 TCRs spanned the whole spike protein, with dominant responses in regions 160-218 and 743-854. In the small 56-69-year group, the increase in depth fell short of significance, most likely because of low power. Most participants were white British and females outnumbered males, and the authors suggested that clonal diversity may have been underestimated. Because no day 14 peak-response samples were available, repertoires were characterized only after the peak T cell response. Reportedly, almost half of the unique spike-specific TCRs recognized epitopes lying outside the regions that are mutated in the B.1.351 and B.1.1.7 variants.

As regards this clone: Its recognized antigen is unknown. Per-base quality was not reported, and no clone a single base away is much larger than it.

CDR1 and CDR2 are drawn from the germline V gene: MNHEY, SVGAGI. The V end loses 6 bases and the J end loses 8 bases, and a stretch of 19 bases separates them. Its CDR3 holds 14 amino acids, cysteine through phenylalanine. Only the CDR3 DNA stays, 42 bases, in frame from base 1. The CDR3 regions of human TCRbeta chains were analyzed by immunosequencing. Per the original workflow: TCRs in the repertoires were compared against a reference library of SARS-CoV-2-specific TCRs that had been generated with the MIRA antigen-specificity platform. Breadth was defined as the fraction of unique TCRs that were SARS-CoV-2-associated, and depth was defined as the fraction of total T cells that were SARS-CoV-2-associated. Each spike-specific TCR was assigned to its reactive spike region and to a CD4 or CD8 class using the MIRA data. Log10-transformed breadth and depth values were compared by one-way ANOVA with Sidak's multiple comparisons tests. TCRdb took over this immuneACCESS table, retaining in-frame rearrangements with V and J assigned. Such tables are incomplete; in checked studies, under half of the missing clones stem from an unresolved V gene, and the remainder is unexplained. The V and J calls and clone size were taken over from that table, and D and trimming were inferred from the DNA. The sample profile shows fewer than 95,000 clones; over 75% of them were found once. The top ten clones comprise about 5.5% of the sample.

The time point label of this sample denotes: about 28 days (+/-7) after the second vaccine dose. Because spike-specific TCR depth and breadth did not differ between the two schedules, AZD1222 recipients who got a second dose at roughly 4 weeks were pooled with those who got a second dose at roughly 12 weeks. Samples from vaccinated people were obtained from the UK trials COV001 and COV002, which included a single-blind randomized controlled phase 2/3 trial of AZD1222 (ChAdOx1 nCoV-19) in healthy adults. For TCRbeta chain sequencing, PBMC samples were collected from trial participants at day 0 and at day 28 after the second dose.

The V and J genes are TRBV6-5 and TRBJ1-2, with no confidently assigned D gene. This TCR came from an adult who received the AZD1222 COVID-19 vaccine. The sequencing used peripheral blood, collected 28 days after the second AZD1222 dose. The CDR3 is CASSPTPSSRGYTF. The sequenced DNA is TGTGCCAGCAGCCCGACCCCGTCCTCTAGGGGCTACACCTTC.